One sample yielded the 27 T cell receptor beta chains listed below, sequenced in a study of OX40 agonist ivuxolimab in advanced cancers. Sequenced by immunoSEQ multiplex PCR; TCRdb stores in-frame clones only, minus some. The sample contains tens of thousands of clones, 78% of which appear only once. This specimen consisted of CD4+ or CD8+ T cells sorted from blood, obtained in a trial of the OX40 agonist ivuxolimab. The source of these receptors is an adult with an advanced solid tumor such as melanoma, head and neck, liver or kidney cancer.

V gene TRBV5-5 combines with J gene TRBJ1-1; no definite D call. Germline V gene data show CDR1 as SGHKS and CDR2 as YYEKEE (reference sequence). The CDR3 sequence is 15 residues long. V was shortened by 2 bases and J by 0 bases, with 11 bases between the two germline ends. The CDR3 DNA sequence: TGTGCCAGCAGCTTAGGGCCAGGCCTGAACACTGAAGCTTTCTTT. The encoded protein is CASSLGPGLNTEAFF.

The rearrangement links TRBV4-3 to TRBJ2-7; 12 bases fit TRBD2. The CDR3 runs to 16 residues. CDR1 and CDR2 from the germline V gene are LGHNA and YSLEER. The V and J ends lost 5 bases and 2 bases, in that order; junction bases with no gene match: 7. CDR3 coding DNA: TGCGCCAGCAGCTTTCGGACTAGCGGGGTCACCTACGAGCAGTACTTC. This sequence encodes CASSFRTSGVTYEQYF.

The V call is TRBV27, the J call TRBJ2-6; TRBD1 might be the D (6 bases). The length of the CDR3 is 18 residues. Germline V gives CDR1 MNHEY, CDR2 SMNVEV (reference sequence). Trimming removed 6 bases at V and 0 bases at J, with 18 bases between. CDR3 DNA: TGTGCCAGCAGACTCCGATTGGACAGTTACTCTGGGGCCAACGTCCTGACTTTC. Encoded protein: CASRLRLDSYSGANVLTF.

The chain couples TRBV4-1 to TRBJ2-3; 13 bases are a match to TRBD2. CDR1 is MGHRA and CDR2 is YSYEKL in the germline V gene. The CDR3 runs to 16 residues. The V segment lost 2 bases and the J segment 6 bases; nucleotides outside the gene matches: 5. The CDR3 protein is CASSQTGTSGVDTQYF. For the CDR3, the DNA is TGCGCCAGCAGCCAAACTGGGACTAGCGGGGTTGATACGCAGTATTTT.

In its sample, this clone was seen many times. CDR3 loop: CASSIGAGWGTEAFF. Written as DNA, the CDR3 is TGTGCCAGTAGTATAGGTGCAGGGTGGGGCACTGAAGCTTTCTTT. The J gene is TRBJ1-1, the V gene TRBV19, with D possibly matching TRBD1 (5 bases). The CDR3 runs to 15 residues. The V end lost 1 base, the J end lost 4 bases, and 13 bases lay between the germline ends. In germline, CDR1 is LNHDA, CDR2 SQIVND (reference sequence).

V is TRBV6-1 and J is TRBJ1-2, with TRBD1 identical over 10 bases. The CDR3 extends over 14 amino acids. The V segment lost 6 bases and the J segment 4 bases; nucleotides outside the gene matches: 5. Per the germline V gene, CDR1 is MNHNS and CDR2 is SASEGT. CDR3 region: CASSDDRGRYGYTF. The CDR3 DNA follows: TGTGCCAGCAGCGATGACAGGGGGCGCTATGGCTACACCTTC.

The chain combines TRBV19 with TRBJ1-5; 8 bases are shared with TRBD1. Unmatched junction bases numbered 7, after V lost 6 bases and J lost 3 bases. Germline V gene sequence: CDR1 LNHDA, CDR2 SQIVND (reference sequence). The CDR3 totals 15 residues. The CDR3 DNA follows: TGTGCCAGTAGCTCAGGACAGGGCCCCAATCAGCCCCAGCATTTT. Translated: CASSSGQGPNQPQHF.

This clone has a single count. The J gene is TRBJ2-4, the V gene TRBV7-2; a possible D gene is TRBD2 (6 bases). The CDR3 consists of 15 residues. Per germline, CDR1 SGHTA and CDR2 FQGNSA. V gave up 1 base and J gave up 6 bases, with 13 bases separating them. The CDR3 nucleotides are TGTGCCAGCAGCTTAGAAGCGGGCCGAATAAACATTCAGTACTTC. As protein: CASSLEAGRINIQYF.

CDR3 DNA: TGTGCCAGCAGTGAAGTACTAGCGGGAACAGATACGCAGTATTTT. Amino acid sequence: CASSEVLAGTDTQYF. V is TRBV2 and J is TRBJ2-3, with 10 bases fitting TRBD2. The germline V gene encodes CDR1 SNHLY and CDR2 FYNNEI. CDR3 size: 15 residues. V lost 1 base and J lost 3; bases outside the gene matches: 1.

The rearrangement joins TRBV7-9 to TRBJ2-7; TRBD1 matches at 9 bases. CDR3 length: 18 amino acids. Germline V CDR1 and CDR2: SEHNR, FQNEAQ (reference sequence). V trimming: 0 bases; J trimming: 3 bases; junction bases outside the gene matches: 12. CDR3 bases: TGTGCCAGCAGCTTAGCGGGGGACAGGGCCTCCCATCGCTACGAGCAGTACTTC. Protein sequence: CASSLAGDRASHRYEQYF.

This chain connects TRBV10-2 to TRBJ1-2; TRBD1 is a possible D gene (5 bases). CDR1 and CDR2 (germline): WSHSY, SAAADI. Trimming shortened V by 5 bases and J by 4 bases, and 14 bases separated the two germline ends. The CDR3 covers 14 residues. DNA for the CDR3: TGCGCCAGCAGTCCGGGGGGTCCCAGCTATGGCTACACCTTC. It translates to CASSPGGPSYGYTF.

This clone was found a few times. The CDR3 nucleotides read TGTGCCAGCAGCTCCGGACAGGGTCCCCCTAATTCAGATACGCAGTATTTT. Residues: CASSSGQGPPNSDTQYF. The chain carries TRBV7-9 and TRBJ2-3; 8 nucleotides line up with TRBD1. From germline, CDR1 is SEHNR and CDR2 FQNEAQ (reference sequence). The ends lost 4 bases at V and 4 bases at J; junction bases unmatched: 13. This CDR3 comprises 17 residues. Supplemented by reference TRBV7-9 and TRBJ2-3, the full variable domain reads DTGVSQNPRHKITKRGQNVTFRCDPISEHNRLYWYRQTLGQGPEFLTYFQNEAQLEKSRLLSDRFSAERPKGSFSTLEIQRTEQGDSAMYLCASSSGQGPPNSDTQYFGPGTRLTVL.

The rearrangement joins TRBV27 to TRBJ1-6, with 9 nucleotides matching TRBD1. Germline V CDR1 and CDR2: MNHEY, SMNVEV (reference sequence). After removal of 6 bases from V and 7 bases from J, the junction contained 4 bases not matched to a gene. There are 14 residues in the CDR3. Here the CDR3 reads CASRTGTGNSPLHF. The CDR3 DNA reads as TGTGCCAGCAGGACCGGGACAGGGAATTCACCCCTCCACTTT.

The chain carries TRBV6-1 and TRBJ2-4; no firm D call. Germline V gene sequence: CDR1 MNHNS, CDR2 SASEGT. Trimming took 2 bases from V and 9 from J, leaving 11 bases between them. The CDR3 sequence is 13 residues long. The CDR3 sequence is CASSESEWGIQYF. The CDR3 coding sequence is TGTGCCAGCAGTGAATCTGAATGGGGCATTCAGTACTTC.

The chain couples TRBV2 to TRBJ2-2, with D tentatively TRBD1 (6 bases). In germline, CDR1 is SNHLY, CDR2 FYNNEI. CDR3 length: 15 amino acids. Trimming removed 5 bases from V and 4 bases from J, with 14 bases in between. The CDR3 nucleotides read TGTGCCAGCAGTCCGGGACACCGGGGCACCGGGGAGCTGTTTTTT. This sequence encodes CASSPGHRGTGELFF.

The chain employs TRBV10-3 and TRBJ2-5, with D unclear. The CDR3 covers 12 residues. V was pared by 2 bases and J by 5 bases, with 6 bases between. The V gene's germline CDR1 is ENHRY and CDR2 SYGVKD. The CDR3 DNA reads TGTGCCATCAGTGAGGGTGTGGAGACCCAGTACTTC. Protein sequence: CAISEGVETQYF.

V usage is TRBV2 and J usage is TRBJ2-5; weak D call: TRBD2 (6 bases). Trimming cost V 7 bases and J 3 bases, with 9 bases left between them. Germline loops: CDR1 SNHLY, CDR2 FYNNEI. The CDR3 loop spans 12 amino acids. CDR3 residues: CASNREKETQYF. The CDR3 region has the DNA TGTGCCAGCAACCGGGAGAAAGAGACCCAGTACTTC.

This chain connects TRBV19 to TRBJ1-2; possibly TRBD1 for D (6 bases). Trimming stripped 11 bases from V and 3 bases from J, with 16 bases between. CDR3 length equals 13 residues. Germline V gene lookup returns CDR1 LNHDA and CDR2 SQIVND (reference sequence). CDR3: CAAEKAGDYGYTF. DNA of the CDR3: TGTGCCGCAGAAAAGGCAGGGGACTATGGCTACACCTTC.

The chain is built from TRBV29-1 and TRBJ1-2; the D gene is possibly TRBD1 (6 bases). The germline gives CDR1 SQVTM, CDR2 ANQGSEA. This CDR3 region has 12 residues. The germline V and J ends were trimmed by 7 bases and 7 bases, with 16 bases remaining between them. The CDR3 spells CSAQRGDPGYTF. The CDR3 bases are TGCAGCGCGCAGAGGGGGGACCCTGGCTACACCTTC.

The rearrangement links TRBV5-4 to TRBJ2-3; no clear D gene. Looked up from germline, CDR1 is SGHNT and CDR2 is YYREEE (reference sequence). V was pared by 0 bases and J by 2 bases, with 4 bases between. This CDR3 is built from 13 residues. The CDR3 loop is CASSLGPTDTQYF. The CDR3 DNA follows: TGTGCCAGCAGCTTGGGGCCCACAGATACGCAGTATTTT.

The rearrangement joins TRBV5-1 to TRBJ2-5, with TRBD1 identical over 10 bases. The CDR3 runs 15 residues. V was clipped by 5 bases and J by 5 bases; unmatched bases: 9. Per germline, CDR1 SGHRS and CDR2 YFSETQ. Written as DNA, the CDR3 is TGCGCCAGCAGAGCGAGGACAGGGGGTTTTGAGACCCAGTACTTC. Amino acids: CASRARTGGFETQYF.

The CDR3: CASRQLAGSSGANVLTF. For the CDR3, the DNA is TGTGCCAGCAGGCAACTAGCGGGGAGCTCTGGGGCCAACGTCCTGACTTTC. V is TRBV28 and J is TRBJ2-6, with 10 bases lining up with TRBD2. CDR3 length: 17 residues. V was clipped by 6 bases and J by 0 bases; unmatched bases: 5. The germline V gene encodes CDR1 MDHEN and CDR2 SYDVKM.

Only a few counts were recorded for this clone. The V call is TRBV7-9, the J call TRBJ2-1; 11 bases fit TRBD1. Germline V gives CDR1 SEHNR, CDR2 FQNEAQ (reference sequence). V shed 5 bases and J 7 bases; nucleotides not matched to a gene: 7. The CDR3 covers 15 residues. This CDR3 is CASSQGTGGLNEQFF. The CDR3, as DNA: TGTGCCAGCAGCCAAGGGACAGGGGGGTTGAATGAGCAGTTCTTC.

The chain employs TRBV7-2 and TRBJ1-2; D is ambiguous. The ends were cut back, 1 base at V and 8 bases at J, with 8 bases in the middle. The CDR3 runs to 12 residues. Germline V gene data show CDR1 as SGHTA and CDR2 as FQGNSA. The CDR3 sequence: CASSLVGEGYTF. CDR3 bases: TGTGCCAGCAGCTTAGTAGGAGAAGGCTACACCTTC.

The V call is TRBV9, the J call TRBJ2-7; no clear D gene. CDR1 is SGDLS and CDR2 is YYNGEE in the germline V gene. V lost 0 bases to trimming and J lost 5 bases, with 15 bases between them. The length of the CDR3 is 15 residues. DNA for the CDR3: TGTGCCAGCAGCGTAGGAAGTTTCCCATCCCACGAGCAGTACTTC. It codes for CASSVGSFPSHEQYF.

The chain is built from TRBV5-1 and TRBJ1-2, with TRBD1 matching over 9 bases. The germline gives CDR1 SGHRS, CDR2 YFSETQ. The CDR3 has 14 amino acids. Unmatched junction bases numbered 8, after V lost 4 bases and J lost 7 bases. The CDR3 bases are TGCGCCAGCAGCGCATCCGGGACAGGGACTGGCTACACCTTC. Translation gives CASSASGTGTGYTF.

The genes are TRBV9 and TRBJ2-1, with 16 bases aligning to TRBD2. CDR1 and CDR2 from the germline V gene are SGDLS and YYNGEE. Trimming at V came to 2 bases and at J to 8 bases, leaving 10 bases not matched to a gene. The CDR3 is made up of 18 amino acids. The CDR3 here is CASSVWTGTSGGDDEQFF. In nucleotides, the CDR3 is TGTGCCAGCAGCGTTTGGACCGGGACTAGCGGGGGGGACGATGAGCAGTTCTTC.